Given below is one T cell receptor (beta chain) in context. What it binds is not known. Germline lookup yields CDR1 GTSNPN and CDR2 SVGIG (reference sequence). With 5 bases removed from V and 7 bases from J, the gap between germline ends came to 17 bases. The CDR3 is 13 residues long. The source of the sample is a study of beta chain features in type 1 diabetes. Study-wide background: Age, gender and cell yields were alike across patients and healthy donors.

Findings and caveats of the study: The cDNA sequencing approach could over-represent high-TCR-expressing cells. Among patients with Type 1 diabetes, TCRB CDR3s were moderately but significantly shorter in every one of the four CD4+ subsets.

Expressed TCRB transcripts were sequenced because the entire RNA isolate underwent reverse transcription. TCRdb keeps only in-frame clones here, not all; method: immunoSEQ multiplex PCR. The table has 600,000 to 700,000 clones, around 15% seen once. The TCR comes from a young man with type 1 diabetes. The chain is built from TRBV30 and TRBJ1-2; D unclear. Sequencing input: naive CD4+ T cells from blood. The CDR3 protein is CAWAAPLIRGYTF. CDR3 DNA sequence: TGTGCCTGGGCTGCTCCTCTGATTCGTGGCTACACCTTC.